These 5 T cell receptor beta chains share one sample of origin, sequenced in a study of cytomegalovirus exposure and HLA in healthy donors (dated by TCRdb to the late 2010s). Library construction relied on the immunoSEQ multiplex PCR assay. The multiplex PCR relied on a mix of 60 forward primers for TCR Vbeta segments and 13 reverse primers for TCR Jbeta segments. What TCRdb holds here is the immuneACCESS table cut down to in-frame rearrangements. Part of the clones is not present; checked against another copy, under half of the missing clones reflect an unresolved V gene, and the others are unexplained. This sample has 270,000 or so clones in its table, and 75% to 90% of those were observed once. The ten biggest clones cover around 4% of the sample. The material sequenced was PBMCs. These receptors all come from a man in his forties in good health and CMV-seropositive.

The chain is built from TRBV7-3 and TRBJ2-1; TRBD2 agrees at 11 bases. Germline CDR1 and CDR2: SGHTA and FQGTGA. V was pared by 5 bases and J by 15 bases, with 9 bases of the junction left unmatched. The CDR3 totals 13 residues. Here the CDR3 DNA reads TGTGCCAGCAGCCTCGTAGCGGGAGGGCCACCGTTCTTC. It specifies CASSLVAGGPPFF. The full variable domain, completed using reference TRBV7-3 and TRBJ2-1, is GAGVSQTPSNKVTEKGKYVELRCDPISGHTALYWYRQSLGQGPEFLIYFQGTGAADDSGLPNDRFFAVRPEGSVSTLKIQRTERGDSAVYLCASSLVAGGPPFFGPGTRLTVL.

Turning to this clone: At one boundary the junction diverges from the germline segment, which might be a read error. CDR3 DNA sequence: TGTGCCAGCAGTTTATTAGGGACAGCCTACGAGCAGTGCTTC. Protein product: CASSLLGTAYEQCF. This chain joins TRBV27 and TRBJ2-7; TRBD1 aligns across 7 bases. Germline V gene data show CDR1 as MNHEY and CDR2 as SMNVEV (reference sequence). The CDR3 covers 14 residues.

The chain is built from TRBV18 and TRBJ1-5; 10 nucleotides match TRBD1. The CDR3 runs 16 residues. Germline V CDR1 and CDR2: KGHSH, LQKENI. Losses at the gene ends were 3 bases for V and 4 bases for J; bases not matched to a gene: 6. The chain's CDR3 is CASSPISGQGNQPQHF. CDR3 sequence (DNA): TGTGCCAGCTCACCCATTTCGGGACAGGGGAATCAGCCCCAGCATTTT.

This CDR3 reads CASSFDRGTGELFF. DNA for the CDR3: TGTGCCAGCAGCTTCGACCGGGGAACCGGGGAGCTGTTTTTT. The chain carries TRBV7-3 and TRBJ2-2; a possible D gene is TRBD2 (5 bases). The V and J ends lost 3 bases and 5 bases respectively, with 10 bases between them. Germline lookup yields CDR1 SGHTA and CDR2 FQGTGA. The CDR3 is 14 residues long.

The chain has TRBV28 and TRBJ2-2; 13 positions match TRBD2. The trim removed 4 bases at V and 2 bases at J, leaving 7 bases unmatched. The CDR3 has 18 amino acids. Germline values: CDR1 MDHEN, CDR2 SYDVKM. CDR3 nucleotide sequence: TGTGCCAGCAGTTCGTGGACTAGCGGGAGAACAAACACCGGGGAGCTGTTTTTT. It translates to CASSSWTSGRTNTGELFF.